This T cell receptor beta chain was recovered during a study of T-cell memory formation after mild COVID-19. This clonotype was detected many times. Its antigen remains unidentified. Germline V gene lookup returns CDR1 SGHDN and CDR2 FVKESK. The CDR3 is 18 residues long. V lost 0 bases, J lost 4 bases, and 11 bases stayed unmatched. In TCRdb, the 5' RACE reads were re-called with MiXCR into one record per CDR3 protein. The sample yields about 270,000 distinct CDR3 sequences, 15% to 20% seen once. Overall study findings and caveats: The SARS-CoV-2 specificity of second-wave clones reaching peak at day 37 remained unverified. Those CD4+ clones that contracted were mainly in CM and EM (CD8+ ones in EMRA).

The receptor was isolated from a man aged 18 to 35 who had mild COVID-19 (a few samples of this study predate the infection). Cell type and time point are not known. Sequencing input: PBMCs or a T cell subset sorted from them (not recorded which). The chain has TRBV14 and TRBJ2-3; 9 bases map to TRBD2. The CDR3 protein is CASSQERGLAGLADTQYF. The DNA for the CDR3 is TGTGCCAGCAGCCAAGAGCGTGGCCTAGCGGGGCTCGCAGATACGCAGTATTTT.